This T cell receptor beta chain was recorded in a study of blood T cell repertoires in COVID-19. Study details: Sites in the United States, Italy and Spain provided acute and convalescent COVID-19 samples. The analysed material was cDNA or gDNA that came from T cells, B-cell-depleted T cells, or PBMCs.

The authors' processing: Amplification with reference gene primers provided the estimates of nucleated cell counts. Repertoires were generated with immunoSEQ multiplex PCR, while TCRdb's copy carries only in-frame clones and drops some. D and trimming come from the DNA, and the V and J calls and clone size come from that table. The data hold some 100,000 clones, with roughly 84% observed a single time. Trimming cost V 4 bases and J 2 bases; bases outside gene matches: 8. CDR1 and CDR2 (germline): SGHRS, YFSETQ. This CDR3 contains 16 residues. The genes are TRBV5-1 and TRBJ2-3; 9 bases line up with TRBD2. The source material was peripheral blood. This receptor was obtained from a woman in her forties or fifties with acute or convalescent COVID-19. CDR3 sequence: CASSPNAGGFTDTQYF. The DNA for the CDR3 is TGCGCCAGCAGCCCTAACGCGGGGGGGTTCACAGATACGCAGTATTTT.